These 13 T cell receptor beta chains were sequenced from one sample in a study of blood T cell repertoires in COVID-19. Assay used: immunoSEQ multiplex PCR; TCRdb lists only in-frame clones, some missing. The sample has some 70,000 clones, around 90% seen once; the top ten hold 7.3%. Sample: peripheral blood. The source of these receptors is a middle-aged man with COVID-19, enrolled during active disease.

This clone was seen at least ten times. The chain combines TRBV30 with TRBJ1-2, with 8 bases aligning to TRBD1. The CDR3 has 13 residues. In germline, CDR1 is GTSNPN, CDR2 SVGIG (reference sequence). V dropped 4 bases and J dropped 4; count of bases not matched to a gene: 5. The CDR3: CAWTRTGSYGYTF. CDR3 sequence (DNA): TGTGCCTGGACCCGGACAGGGAGCTATGGCTACACCTTC.

The genes are TRBV27 and TRBJ2-6; 10 bases fit TRBD1. The V and J ends lost 5 bases and 2 bases, in that order; junction bases with no gene match: 9. The CDR3 totals 18 residues. Germline V lookup: CDR1 MNHEY, CDR2 SMNVEV (reference sequence). The CDR3 spells CASSNDPGQGTGANVLTF. Written as DNA, the CDR3 is TGTGCCAGCAGTAACGACCCGGGACAGGGGACTGGGGCCAACGTCCTGACTTTC.

The chain combines TRBV30 with TRBJ2-7, with 7 bases that match TRBD1. This CDR3 region has 17 residues. CDR1 is GTSNPN and CDR2 is SVGIG in the germline V gene (reference sequence). The trim removed 2 bases at V and 6 bases at J, leaving 19 bases unmatched. CDR3 protein: CAWSPTPRQGGWAEQYF. In DNA form, the CDR3 reads TGTGCCTGGAGTCCGACCCCAAGACAGGGTGGTTGGGCCGAGCAGTACTTC.

This chain uses TRBV4-1 with TRBJ1-2; D unclear. In germline, CDR1 is MGHRA, CDR2 YSYEKL. This CDR3 is built from 15 residues. V was cut by 0 bases and J by 5 bases, with 13 bases left in between. The CDR3 region has the DNA TGCGCCAGCAGCCAAGACAGCGGCAGAGTATATGGCTACACCTTC. Translated, it gives CASSQDSGRVYGYTF.

The chain uses TRBV14 and TRBJ2-1, with TRBD1 matching 7 bases. V lost 6 bases and J lost 2; bases outside the gene matches: 7. The CDR3 is made up of 15 amino acids. In germline, CDR1 is SGHDN, CDR2 FVKESK. CDR3 loop: CASRVAGGTYNEQFF. Written as DNA, the CDR3 is TGTGCCAGCAGAGTAGCAGGGGGTACCTACAATGAGCAGTTCTTC.

The rearrangement uses TRBV23-1 and TRBJ1-5, with TRBD1 matching 8 bases. TRBV23-1 is an open reading frame, and its role is uncertain. The CDR3 length is 16 residues. After removal of 2 bases from V and 7 bases from J, the junction contained 10 bases not matched to a gene. The DNA of the CDR3 is TGCGCCAGCAGTCAACTCGGACAGGGTGAGTCCCAGCCCCAGCATTTT. It specifies CASSQLGQGESQPQHF.

The chain couples TRBV9 to TRBJ1-3; 9 nucleotides agree with TRBD1. Germline trimming cut 1 base from V and 1 base from J; bases unmatched to any gene: 6. Germline CDR1 reads SGDLS; CDR2 reads YYNGEE. The CDR3 is 17 residues long. The CDR3 DNA reads TGTGCCAGCAGCGTAAATACAGGGGGCGCTTCTGGAAACACCATATATTTT. Translated, it gives CASSVNTGGASGNTIYF.

This rearrangement joins TRBV5-1 to TRBJ2-7; 16 nucleotides line up with TRBD2. The CDR3 has 15 residues. V lost 4 bases and J lost 5; bases outside the gene matches: 3. Germline loops: CDR1 SGHRS, CDR2 YFSETQ. The CDR3 coding sequence is TGCGCCAGCAGCCCCGGGACTAGCGGGGGGGACGAGCAGTACTTC. Amino acid sequence: CASSPGTSGGDEQYF.

This clone has only one observation. The rearrangement links TRBV3-1 (or the pseudogene TRBV3-2) to TRBJ2-1; 11 positions match TRBD1. J gave up 8 bases and V 6 bases, and 6 bases lay outside the gene matches. The CDR3 totals 14 residues. Germline-derived CDR1 and CDR2 are LGHDT and YNNKEL (reference sequence). This CDR3 is CASSPWTGGDEQFF. CDR3 nucleotides: TGTGCCAGCAGTCCTTGGACAGGGGGCGATGAGCAGTTCTTC.

The rearrangement uses TRBV6-5 and TRBJ1-1; D is ambiguous. CDR3 length: 13 amino acids. Trimming removed 6 bases from V and 5 bases from J, with 13 bases in between. Germline V gene data show CDR1 as MNHEY and CDR2 as SVGAGI. The CDR3 sequence is CASREVFRTEAFF. The CDR3 region has the DNA TGTGCCAGCAGGGAGGTGTTCCGGACTGAAGCTTTCTTT.

The genes are TRBV4-2 and TRBJ2-7; 10 nucleotides agree with TRBD2. The J segment lost 1 base and the V segment lost 4 bases, leaving 7 bases of the junction unmatched. This CDR3 contains 16 residues. Germline values: CDR1 LGHNA, CDR2 YNFKEQ. The CDR3, as DNA: TGTGCCAGCAGCCCCGGAGCGGGGGGGACATCCTACGAGCAGTACTTC. As protein: CASSPGAGGTSYEQYF.

The CDR3 DNA reads as TGTGCCAGCAGTTCAGTCTACGAGCAGTACTTC. Translation gives CASSSVYEQYF. The genes are TRBV6-5 and TRBJ2-7; D is unresolved. Trimming left V 4 bases short and J 3 bases short, with 4 bases between. CDR3 length equals 11 residues. Germline CDR1 and CDR2: MNHEY and SVGAGI.

The chain links TRBV5-1 to TRBJ2-1; no reliable D call. The CDR3 is 15 residues long. Germline values: CDR1 SGHRS, CDR2 YFSETQ. Trimming left V 2 bases short and J 1 base short, with 10 bases between. The CDR3 DNA reads TGCGCCAGCAGCTTAACAGCAGGATCCTACAATGAGCAGTTCTTC. This sequence encodes CASSLTAGSYNEQFF.